Listed here are 10 T cell receptor beta chains from one sample, sequenced in a study of regulatory T cells in long-lasting Graves disease. Combining iRepertoire HTBI primers with Arm-PCR of CDR3 regions, the authors built TCR beta libraries. Using its own MiXCR run on the multiplex PCR reads, TCRdb lists one record per CDR3 protein. The sample has around 500,000 distinct CDR3 sequences, approximately 13% seen once. Sample time point: newly diagnosed GD, antithyroid drugs for less than 3 months. Isolated PBMC RNA provided the starting material for the TCR library. This sample was shared with a second study, whose subject was T cells in Graves' hyperthyroidism and ophthalmopathy.

Sequencing used peripheral blood mononuclear cells (PBMCs), obtained at new diagnosis, from a patient treated with antithyroid drugs. These receptors were obtained from a man aged 25 to 40 with Graves disease.

This chain joins TRBV13 and TRBJ2-2; 8 bases are a match to TRBD2. The V gene end was trimmed by 10 bases and the J gene end by 1 base; junction bases not matched to a gene: 11. The CDR3 sequence is 16 residues long. Germline lookup yields CDR1 PRHDT and CDR2 FYEKMQ (reference sequence). Here the CDR3 reads CATLPTSAVNTGELFF. CDR3 sequence (DNA): TGTGCCACCCTCCCGACTAGCGCGGTGAACACCGGGGAGCTGTTTTTT.

Many counts were recorded for this clonotype. V and J are TRBV24-1 and TRBJ2-7; possibly TRBD2 for D (6 bases). Trimming took off 4 bases at V and 5 bases at J, with 17 bases between the two ends. Germline V gene sequence: CDR1 KGHDR, CDR2 SFDVKD. This CDR3 region has 15 residues. Here the CDR3 DNA reads TGTGCCACCAGTGACACCGGGGGACTTACTAACGAGCAGTACTTC. Translation: CATSDTGGLTNEQYF.

This clonotype has at least ten counts. This rearrangement joins TRBV12-3 or TRBV12-4 to TRBJ2-7; D perhaps matches TRBD1 (6 bases). This CDR3 is 15 amino acids long. The germline V and J ends were trimmed by 5 bases and 2 bases, with 16 bases remaining between them. The DNA for the CDR3 is TGTGCCAGCAGTGGTTTTAGGACAGAGGCCTACGAGCAGTACTTC. This sequence encodes CASSGFRTEAYEQYF.

There are a few counts of this clonotype. The genes are TRBV6-1 and TRBJ2-1; 11 bases are a match to TRBD2. The CDR3 loop spans 16 amino acids. J was trimmed by 4 bases and V by 5 bases; bases with no gene match: 7. Per germline, CDR1 MNHNS and CDR2 SASEGT. CDR3 loop: CASSTWTSGHYNEQFF. In nucleotides, the CDR3 is TGTGCCAGCAGTACGTGGACTAGCGGGCATTACAATGAGCAGTTCTTC.

V is TRBV20-1 and J is TRBJ2-7; D possibly corresponds to TRBD2 (6 bases). Germline V gene lookup returns CDR1 DFQATT and CDR2 SNEGSKA (reference sequence). This CDR3 comprises 13 residues. V lost 5 bases to trimming and J lost 3 bases, with 14 bases between them. The CDR3 loop reads CSAETSLVYEQYF. The CDR3 nucleotides read TGCAGTGCTGAGACTAGTTTGGTCTACGAGCAGTACTTC.

This clonotype was seen many times. The chain combines TRBV12-3 or TRBV12-4 with TRBJ1-2; perhaps TRBD1 as D (5 bases). CDR3 length: 13 residues. V gave up 7 bases and J gave up 4 bases, with 13 bases separating them. CDR3 protein: CASTRGRTYGYTF. CDR3 DNA: TGTGCCAGCACCCGGGGCCGAACCTATGGCTACACCTTC.

The chain links TRBV2 to TRBJ2-1, with TRBD2 matching 10 bases. The CDR3 consists of 15 residues. Germline V CDR1 and CDR2: SNHLY, FYNNEI. V was pared by 6 bases and J by 9 bases, with 11 bases of the junction left unmatched. CDR3: CASSESSGSFGEQFF. CDR3 DNA sequence: TGTGCCAGCAGCGAGTCTAGCGGGAGTTTTGGTGAGCAGTTCTTC.

This clonotype was counted ten times or more. The DNA for the CDR3 is TGTGCCACAGCACTAGCGGGCCAAGAGACCCAGTACTTC. As protein: CATALAGQETQYF. V is TRBV15 and J is TRBJ2-5; TRBD2 aligns across 9 bases. Germline V CDR1 and CDR2: LNHNV, YYDKDF (reference sequence). This CDR3 is 13 amino acids long. J gave up 1 base and V 9 bases, and 3 bases lay outside the gene matches. The whole variable domain, filled in from reference TRBV15 and TRBJ2-5, reads DAMVIQNPRYQVTQFGKPVTLSCSQTLNHNVMYWYQQKSSQAPKLLFHYYDKDFNNEADTPDNFQSRRPNTSFCFLDIRSPGLGDTAMYLCATALAGQETQYFGPGTRLLVL.

This chain joins TRBV5-6 and TRBJ2-5; 10 nucleotides agree with TRBD2. The germline gives CDR1 SGHDT, CDR2 YYEEEE. V dropped 3 bases and J dropped 5; count of bases not matched to a gene: 10. This CDR3 contains 16 residues. The CDR3 here is CASSSPAGGPLETQYF. The CDR3 bases are TGTGCCAGCAGCTCCCCAGCGGGAGGGCCGTTGGAGACCCAGTACTTC.

This clonotype was seen at least ten times. The V call is TRBV6-1, the J call TRBJ1-5; 9 bases align to TRBD1. There are 13 residues in the CDR3. J was trimmed by 3 bases and V by 8 bases; bases with no gene match: 2. The V gene's germline CDR1 is MNHNS and CDR2 SASEGT. As DNA, the CDR3 is TGTGCCAGCGGGGACAGGGCCAATCAGCCCCAGCATTTT. The encoded protein is CASGDRANQPQHF.